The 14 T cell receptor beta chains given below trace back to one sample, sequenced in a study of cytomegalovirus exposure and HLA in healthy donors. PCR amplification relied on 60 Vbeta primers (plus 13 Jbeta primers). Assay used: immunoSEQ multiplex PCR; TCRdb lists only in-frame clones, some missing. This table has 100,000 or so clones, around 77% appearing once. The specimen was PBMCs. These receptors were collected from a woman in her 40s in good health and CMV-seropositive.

The CDR3 sequence: CASIAGGVYEQYF. The CDR3 DNA is TGTGCCAGCATTGCGGGAGGAGTCTACGAGCAGTACTTC. The chain is built from TRBV28 and TRBJ2-7; TRBD2 matches 8 bases. Looked up from germline, CDR1 is MDHEN and CDR2 is SYDVKM. There are 13 residues in the CDR3. V dropped 7 bases and J dropped 3; count of bases not matched to a gene: 5.

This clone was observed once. CDR3: CASSLGGGDEKLFF. The CDR3, as DNA: TGTGCCAGCAGCTTGGGAGGAGGGGATGAAAAACTGTTTTTT. The chain recombines TRBV5-4 with TRBJ1-4, with a possible D match to TRBD1 (5 bases). Germline V gene lookup returns CDR1 SGHNT and CDR2 YYREEE (reference sequence). CDR3 length: 14 amino acids. V lost 0 bases and J lost 6, with 9 bases in between.

The CDR3 DNA reads TGTGCCAGCAGCTTACGAGGCGGGTCTGAGGGAGGGGCGGATACGCAGTATTTT. Protein product: CASSLRGGSEGGADTQYF. This rearrangement joins TRBV11-2 to TRBJ2-3; 7 bases fit TRBD2. This CDR3 has 18 residues. Trimming removed 2 bases from V and 6 bases from J; junction bases left unmatched: 17. Looked up from germline, CDR1 is SGHAT and CDR2 is FQNNGV.

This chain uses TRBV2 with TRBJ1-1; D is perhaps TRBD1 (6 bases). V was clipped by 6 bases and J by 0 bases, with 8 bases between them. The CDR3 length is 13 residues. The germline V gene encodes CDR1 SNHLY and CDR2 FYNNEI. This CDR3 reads CASRTGMNTEAFF. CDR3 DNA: TGTGCCAGCAGGACAGGAATGAACACTGAAGCTTTCTTT.

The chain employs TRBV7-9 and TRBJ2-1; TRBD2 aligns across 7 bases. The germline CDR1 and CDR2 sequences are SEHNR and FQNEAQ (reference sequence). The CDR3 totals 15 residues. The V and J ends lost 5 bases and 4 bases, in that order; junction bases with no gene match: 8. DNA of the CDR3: TGTGCCAGCAGCCGCCTGGCGGGAGAGTACAATGAGCAGTTCTTC. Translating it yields CASSRLAGEYNEQFF.

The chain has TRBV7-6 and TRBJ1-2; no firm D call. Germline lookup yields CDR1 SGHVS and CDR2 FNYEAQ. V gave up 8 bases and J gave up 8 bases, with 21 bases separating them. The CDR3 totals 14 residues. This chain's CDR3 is CASAPIVSAYGYTF. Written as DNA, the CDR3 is TGTGCCAGCGCGCCGATCGTCTCCGCATACGGCTACACCTTC.

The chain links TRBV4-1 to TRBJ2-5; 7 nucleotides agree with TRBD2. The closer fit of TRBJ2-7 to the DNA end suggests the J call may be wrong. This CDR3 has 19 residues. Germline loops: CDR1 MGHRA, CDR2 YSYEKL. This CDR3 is CASSQALLLAGQSSYEQYF. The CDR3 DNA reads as TGCGCCAGCAGCCAAGCCCTCCTTTTAGCGGGTCAGAGCTCCTACGAGCAGTACTTC.

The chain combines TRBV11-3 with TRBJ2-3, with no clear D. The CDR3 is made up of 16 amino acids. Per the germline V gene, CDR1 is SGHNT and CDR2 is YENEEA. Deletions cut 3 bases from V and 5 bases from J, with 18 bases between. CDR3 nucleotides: TGTGCCAGCAGCTTTGGTTCTCGATACTCAGGAGATACGCAGTATTTT. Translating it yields CASSFGSRYSGDTQYF.

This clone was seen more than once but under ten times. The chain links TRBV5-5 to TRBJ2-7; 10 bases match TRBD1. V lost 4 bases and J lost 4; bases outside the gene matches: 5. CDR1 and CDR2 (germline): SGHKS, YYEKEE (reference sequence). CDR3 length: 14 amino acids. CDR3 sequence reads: CASSPGQGLYEQYF. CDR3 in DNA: TGTGCCAGCAGCCCGGGACAGGGGTTGTACGAGCAGTACTTC.

The CDR3 loop is CAISDWFAGHPANYGYTF. CDR3 sequence (DNA): TGTGCCATCAGTGACTGGTTCGCAGGACACCCAGCTAACTATGGCTACACCTTC. The chain carries TRBV10-3 and TRBJ1-2, with D possibly TRBD1 on 5 matching bases. The CDR3 is 18 amino acids. Looked up from germline, CDR1 is ENHRY and CDR2 is SYGVKD. V gave up 3 bases and J gave up 0 bases, with 20 bases separating them.

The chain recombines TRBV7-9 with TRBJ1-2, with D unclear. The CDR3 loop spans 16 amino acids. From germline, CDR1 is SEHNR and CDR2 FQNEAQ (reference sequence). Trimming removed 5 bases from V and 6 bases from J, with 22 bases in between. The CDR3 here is CASSPSSGQTLNGYTF. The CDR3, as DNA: TGTGCCAGCAGCCCATCCAGTGGCCAAACGTTAAATGGCTACACCTTC.

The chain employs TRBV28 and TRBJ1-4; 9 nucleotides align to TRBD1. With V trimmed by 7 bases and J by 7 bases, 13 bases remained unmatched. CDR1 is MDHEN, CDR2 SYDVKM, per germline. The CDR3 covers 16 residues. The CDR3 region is CASTGQGLGIGEKLFF. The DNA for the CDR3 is TGTGCCAGCACGGGACAGGGCTTGGGGATAGGTGAAAAACTGTTTTTT.

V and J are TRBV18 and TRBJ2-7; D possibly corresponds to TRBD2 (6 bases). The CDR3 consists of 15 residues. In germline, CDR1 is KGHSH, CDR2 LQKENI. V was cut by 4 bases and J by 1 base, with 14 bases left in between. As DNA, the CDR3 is TGTGCCAGCTCACTAAACCCCGGGGGATCCTACGAGCAGTACTTC. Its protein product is CASSLNPGGSYEQYF.

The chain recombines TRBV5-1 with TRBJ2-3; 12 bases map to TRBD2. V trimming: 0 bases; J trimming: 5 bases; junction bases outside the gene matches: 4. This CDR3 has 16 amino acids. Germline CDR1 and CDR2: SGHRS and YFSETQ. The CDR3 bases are TGCGCCAGCAGCTTGGTCACTAGCGGGAGGATAGATACGCAGTATTTT. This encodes CASSLVTSGRIDTQYF.